This note documents a single T cell receptor beta chain sequence. The antigen remains unidentified. The data were obtained in a study of shared clonotypes between healthy human individuals. Generated by immunoSEQ multiplex PCR, the TCRdb table keeps only in-frame clones and is missing some. This sample yields roughly 890,000 clones, of which almost 95% are seen a single time; 24% belongs to the top ten. Naive CD8 cells lacked CD45RO, underwent positive selection for CCR7 and left out terminally differentiated effector memory CD45RA+ cells. The study, taken as a whole, reports: With few donors, the genetic and exposure-history diversity represented was limited.

Per germline, CDR1 SGHRS and CDR2 YFSETQ. The CDR3 covers 14 residues. Trimming removed 4 bases at V and 1 base at J, with 12 bases between. The chain couples TRBV5-1 to TRBJ2-7; the D gene is possibly TRBD2 (6 bases). This TCR came from a man aged 30 to 45 in good health. Material for sequencing was naive CD8+ T cells sorted from blood. The CDR3 sequence is CASSMGLLSYEQYF. The CDR3 nucleotides read TGCGCCAGCAGCATGGGACTCTTATCCTACGAGCAGTACTTC.